These T cell receptor beta chains were read from a single sample in a study of shared T cell receptors in the human thymus. TCRdb's copy holds only in-frame clones and misses some; the assay was immunoSEQ multiplex PCR. In the table there are 500,000 to 850,000 clones, 80% to 90% of which are singletons. Separately, the same data were catalogued under a study of human thymus T cells.

The specimen was thymocytes. These TCRs come from a boy in the first two years of life with a congenital heart defect. Each CDR3 is given with its conserved first and last residue. Fields, in order: CDR3 length, J gene, clone size, V gene, D gene, CDR3 DNA, CDR3 protein. A D gene is named only where the DNA matches it firmly. Some rows mark clone size as missing; the rest say once, few, many or name a class of expanded clone.

>16|TRBJ2-1|.|TRBV5-1|.
TGCGCCAGCAGGGAGGGGGGGGACTTTCTCTACAATGAGCAGTTCTTC
CASREGGDFLYNEQFF
>17|TRBJ2-3|.|TRBV6-1|TRBD2
TGTGCCAGCAGTGACAGGGACTTCGGGGGGTCGGCCCGTACGCAGTATTTT
CASSDRDFGGSARTQYF
>15|TRBJ2-3|once|TRBV14|TRBD2
TGTGCCAGCAGCCAAGCGGGGGAGGGATGGGATACGCAGTATTTT
CASSQAGEGWDTQYF
>16|TRBJ1-5|.|TRBV12-5|.
TGTGCTAGTGTCATTGGGGGGGGTCTTAGCAATCAGCCCCAGCATTTT
CASVIGGGLSNQPQHF
>17|TRBJ1-1|.|TRBV7-9|TRBD1
TGTGCCAGCAGCCCCTACTCCGGGACAGGGGTGGGAACTGAAGCTTTCTTT
CASSPYSGTGVGTEAFF
>15|TRBJ2-1|.|TRBV9|TRBD2
TGTGCCAGCAGCCGGGGACTAGCGGCCAACAATGAGCAGTTCTTC
CASSRGLAANNEQFF
>17|TRBJ2-5|once|TRBV4-1|TRBD1
TGCGCCAGCAGCCAAATCCCTAGACAGGGCATTAAAGAGACCCAGTACTTC
CASSQIPRQGIKETQYF
>13|TRBJ2-5|.|TRBV5-6|TRBD1
TGTGCCAGTGAGGGGGCTCAACAAGAGACCCAGTACTTC
CASEGAQQETQYF
>13|TRBJ2-7|.|TRBV7-2|.
TGTGCCAGCAGCTTCGACTCCTCCTACGAGCAGTACTTC
CASSFDSSYEQYF
>14|TRBJ1-2|once|TRBV27|.
TGTGCCAGCAAGTTAGGAGGGGTAAACTATGGCTACACCTTC
CASKLGGVNYGYTF
>15|TRBJ2-7|.|TRBV2|TRBD1
TGTGCCAGCAGGGGCGCGACAGGGGGCTCCTACGAGCAGTACTTC
CASRGATGGSYEQYF
>12|TRBJ2-3|once|TRBV6-5|.
TGTGCCAGCAGTTATAAAGGCCTAGAGCAGTATTTT
CASSYKGLEQYF
>16|TRBJ1-6|few|TRBV7-9|TRBD1
TGTGCCAGCAGCTCAGGGGGGAGCTCCTATAATTCACCCCTCCACTTT
CASSSGGSSYNSPLHF
>15|TRBJ2-1|.|TRBV10-1|.
TGCGCCAGCAGTGAGTCGAGAAAGCTTTACAATGAGCAGTTCTTC
CASSESRKLYNEQFF
>14|TRBJ1-2|.|TRBV9|.
TGTGCCAGCAGCGTAGTACCCGGTAACTATGGCTACACCTTC
CASSVVPGNYGYTF
>13|TRBJ2-7|once|TRBV6-1|.
TGTGCCAGCAGTGAGACTAGTGGCTACGAGCAGTACTTC
CASSETSGYEQYF
>13|TRBJ1-1|once|TRBV5-1|.
TGCGCCAGCCTCGAGGGATCGAACACTGAAGCTTTCTTT
CASLEGSNTEAFF
>15|TRBJ1-2|.|TRBV14|.
TGTGCCAGCAGCCAAGTCCCAGTACGGAGCTATGGCTACACCTTC
CASSQVPVRSYGYTF
>15|TRBJ1-5|.|TRBV4-1|TRBD1
TGCGCCAGCAGCCTGCACAGGGGCGCGGATCAGCCCCAGCATTTT
CASSLHRGADQPQHF
>21|TRBJ1-3|few|TRBV27|TRBD1
TGTGCCAGCAGTCCCTTGCCCGGACAGGGGATTACCCTCATCTCTGGAAACACCATATATTTT
CASSPLPGQGITLISGNTIYF
>13|TRBJ2-5|once|TRBV25-1|TRBD1
TGTGCCAGCAGGGACAGGGTCCAAGAGACCCAGTACTTC
CASRDRVQETQYF
>14|TRBJ2-7|.|TRBV28|.
TGTGCCAGCAGAATAAATAGCGGCGCCTACGAGCAGTACTTC
CASRINSGAYEQYF
>17|TRBJ1-2|.|TRBV14|TRBD1
TGTGCCAGCAGCCAAGTGGGTGGGACGGACAGGGGGCTTGGCTACACCTTC
CASSQVGGTDRGLGYTF
>15|TRBJ2-1|.|TRBV5-1|TRBD2
TGCGCCAGCAGCTTGGGGCTAGCGGATGACAATGAGCAGTTCTTC
CASSLGLADDNEQFF
>18|TRBJ2-1|.|TRBV19|TRBD2
TGTGCCAGTAGTACCGAACCGGGACTAGCGCCGTTCTACAATGAGCAGTTCTTC
CASSTEPGLAPFYNEQFF
>16|TRBJ2-1|.|TRBV7-9|TRBD1
TGTGCCAGCAGCTTAGAAGAAGGACAGGCTTACAATGAGCAGTTCTTC
CASSLEEGQAYNEQFF
>15|TRBJ1-2|.|TRBV7-2|TRBD1
TGTGCCAGCAGCTCCACACCGGGACAGGGTGCTGGCTACACCTTC
CASSSTPGQGAGYTF
>17|TRBJ2-7|.|TRBV5-6|.
TGTGCCAGCGCCCCCACATCGGTGCTAGCGTATACCTACGAGCAGTACTTC
CASAPTSVLAYTYEQYF
>14|TRBJ2-3|.|TRBV5-6|TRBD2
TGTGCCAGCAGCCTAGCGGGGGGTACAGATACGCAGTATTTT
CASSLAGGTDTQYF
>12|TRBJ1-5|few|TRBV19|.
TGTGCCAGTAGTATCTCTAATCAGCCCCAGCATTTT
CASSISNQPQHF
>15|TRBJ2-3|.|TRBV5-1|.
TGCGCCAGCAGCCAAGGACAGAGCGGTACAGATACGCAGTATTTT
CASSQGQSGTDTQYF
>15|TRBJ1-1|.|TRBV2|TRBD1
TGTGCCAGCAGTGACGACAGGGGGGAGAACACTGAAGCTTTCTTT
CASSDDRGENTEAFF
>16|TRBJ2-1|.|TRBV27|TRBD1
TGTGCCAGCAGTCCCCTCGACAGGGCCTATTACAATGAGCAGTTCTTC
CASSPLDRAYYNEQFF
>15|TRBJ2-7|.|TRBV2|TRBD2
TGTGCCAGCAGTGAAATAGCGGGTGGTTCCTACGAGCAGTACTTC
CASSEIAGGSYEQYF
>16|TRBJ1-1|.|TRBV5-1|TRBD1
TGCGCCAGCAGCACGCGACAGGGGGCTGCCCTTTTGGAAGCTTTCTTT
CASSTRQGAALLEAFF
>18|TRBJ2-1|.|TRBV7-3|TRBD1
TGTGCCAGCAGCTTAACCGCTGGGGGACAGGGGTTCTACAATGAGCAGTTCTTC
CASSLTAGGQGFYNEQFF
>16|TRBJ1-1|few|TRBV5-6|.
TGTGCCAGCACCAACCTCGTAAGTCCGGGGGACACTGAAGCTTTCTTT
CASTNLVSPGDTEAFF
>17|TRBJ2-6|few|TRBV4-3|TRBD1
TGCGCCAGCAGCCAAAAAGTGACAGGGCCTGGGGCCAACGTCCTGACTTTC
CASSQKVTGPGANVLTF
>16|TRBJ1-3|.|TRBV7-9|.
TGTGCCAGCAGGGGGATTCCAGGGGTCTCTGGAAACACCATATATTTT
CASRGIPGVSGNTIYF
>17|TRBJ1-1|.|TRBV7-2|.
TGTGCCAGCAGCCTCCGACAGGATAACAACATGAACACTGAAGCTTTCTTT
CASSLRQDNNMNTEAFF
>16|TRBJ2-7|.|TRBV28|.
TGTGCCAGCAGTTATGGAGACTTTCCGTGCTCCTACGAGCAGTACTTC
CASSYGDFPCSYEQYF
>15|TRBJ2-7|.|TRBV15|TRBD1
TGTGCCACCAGCCCCCGCGGACAGGCGACCTACGAGCAGTACTTC
CATSPRGQATYEQYF
>21|TRBJ2-2|.|TRBV30|TRBD2
TGTGCCTGGAAATACTCTCCCTGGGGACTAGCGGGAGAGGTGAACACCGGGGAGCTGTTTTTT
CAWKYSPWGLAGEVNTGELFF
>18|TRBJ1-3|once|TRBV21-1|.
TGTGCCAGCAAGCCCGCCCACCTAAATTCAATCTCTGGAAACACCATATATTTT
CASKPAHLNSISGNTIYF